A single sample is the source of the 2 T cell receptor beta chains below, sequenced in a study of blood T cell repertoires in COVID-19. TCRdb's copy holds only in-frame clones and misses some; the assay was immunoSEQ multiplex PCR. The sample contains 200,000 to 300,000 clones, about four fifths of which appear only once. Specimen: peripheral blood. Every receptor here comes from a woman older than 75 with acute or convalescent COVID-19.

V is TRBV3-1 (or the pseudogene TRBV3-2) and J is TRBJ1-2, with TRBD1 as a possible D gene (5 bases). Looked up from germline, CDR1 is LGHDT and CDR2 is YNNKEL (reference sequence). Trimming cost V 4 bases and J 5 bases, with 8 bases left between them. The CDR3 runs 12 residues. The CDR3 sequence is CASSPGGYGYTF. The CDR3 DNA reads TGTGCCAGCAGCCCCGGGGGATATGGCTACACCTTC.

The rearrangement joins TRBV10-3 to TRBJ1-4; no definite D call. The CDR3 spans 13 residues. CDR1 and CDR2 (germline): ENHRY, SYGVKD. V lost 2 bases and J 5 bases, leaving 6 bases between the germline ends. The CDR3 spells CAISEGGNEKLFF. The CDR3 DNA sequence: TGTGCCATCAGTGAGGGAGGAAATGAAAAACTGTTTTTT.